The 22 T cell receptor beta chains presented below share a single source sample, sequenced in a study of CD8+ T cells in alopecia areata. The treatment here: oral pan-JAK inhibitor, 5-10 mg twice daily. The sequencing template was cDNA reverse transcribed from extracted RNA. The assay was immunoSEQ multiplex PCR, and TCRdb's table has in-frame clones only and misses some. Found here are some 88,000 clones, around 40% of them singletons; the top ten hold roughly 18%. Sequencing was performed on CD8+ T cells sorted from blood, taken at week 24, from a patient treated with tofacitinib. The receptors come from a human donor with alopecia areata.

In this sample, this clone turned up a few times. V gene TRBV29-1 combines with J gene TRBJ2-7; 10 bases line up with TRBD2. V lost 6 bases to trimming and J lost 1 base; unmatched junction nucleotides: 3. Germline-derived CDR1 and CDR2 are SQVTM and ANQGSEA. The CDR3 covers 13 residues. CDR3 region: CSVGLAESYEQYF. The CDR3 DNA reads TGCAGCGTCGGACTAGCGGAGTCCTACGAGCAGTACTTC.

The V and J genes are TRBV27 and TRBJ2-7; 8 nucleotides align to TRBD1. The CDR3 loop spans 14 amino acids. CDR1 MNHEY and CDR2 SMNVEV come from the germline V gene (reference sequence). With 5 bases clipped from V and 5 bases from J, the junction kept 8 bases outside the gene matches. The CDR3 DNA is TGTGCCAGCAGTCCCCGGGACAGGATCCACGAGCAGTACTTC. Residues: CASSPRDRIHEQYF.

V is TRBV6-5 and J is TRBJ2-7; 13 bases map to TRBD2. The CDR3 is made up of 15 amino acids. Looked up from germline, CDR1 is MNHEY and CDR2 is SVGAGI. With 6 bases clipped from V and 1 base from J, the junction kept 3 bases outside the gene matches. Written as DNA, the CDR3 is TGTGCCAGCAGGGCGGGACTAGCGGGATCCTACGAGCAGTACTTC. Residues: CASRAGLAGSYEQYF.

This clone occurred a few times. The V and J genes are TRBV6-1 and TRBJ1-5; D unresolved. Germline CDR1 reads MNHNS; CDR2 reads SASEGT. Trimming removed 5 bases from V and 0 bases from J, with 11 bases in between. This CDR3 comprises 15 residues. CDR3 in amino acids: CASSSRTDSNQPQHF. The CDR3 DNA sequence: TGTGCCAGCAGTTCTAGGACGGATAGCAATCAGCCCCAGCATTTT.

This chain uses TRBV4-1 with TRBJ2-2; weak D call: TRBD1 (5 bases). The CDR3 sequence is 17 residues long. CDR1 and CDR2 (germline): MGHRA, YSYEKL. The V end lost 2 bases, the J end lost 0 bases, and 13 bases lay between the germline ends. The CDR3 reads CASSQPWKDTNTGELFF. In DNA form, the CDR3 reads TGCGCCAGCAGCCAACCGTGGAAGGACACGAACACCGGGGAGCTGTTTTTT.

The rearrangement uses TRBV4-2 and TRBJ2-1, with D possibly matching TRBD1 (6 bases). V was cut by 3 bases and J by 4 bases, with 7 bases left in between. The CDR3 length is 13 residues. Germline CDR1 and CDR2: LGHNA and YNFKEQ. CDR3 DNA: TGTGCCAGCAGCCACGGGACATACAATGAGCAGTTCTTC. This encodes CASSHGTYNEQFF.

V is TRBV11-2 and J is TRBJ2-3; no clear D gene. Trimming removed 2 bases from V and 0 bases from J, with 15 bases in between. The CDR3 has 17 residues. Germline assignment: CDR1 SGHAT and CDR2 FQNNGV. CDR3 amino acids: CASSLLLSIPSTDTQYF. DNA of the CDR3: TGTGCCAGCAGCTTACTGTTGAGCATACCTAGCACAGATACGCAGTATTTT.

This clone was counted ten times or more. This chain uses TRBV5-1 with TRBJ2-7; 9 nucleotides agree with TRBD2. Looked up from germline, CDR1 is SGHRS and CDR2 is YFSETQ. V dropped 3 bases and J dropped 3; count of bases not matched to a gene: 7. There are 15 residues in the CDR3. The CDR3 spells CASSSAGGPYYEQYF. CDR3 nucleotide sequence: TGCGCCAGCAGCTCAGCGGGAGGACCCTACTACGAGCAGTACTTC.

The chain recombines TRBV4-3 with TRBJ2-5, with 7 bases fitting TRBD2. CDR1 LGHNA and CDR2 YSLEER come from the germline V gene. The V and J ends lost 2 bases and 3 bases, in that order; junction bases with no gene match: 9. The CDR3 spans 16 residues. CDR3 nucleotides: TGCGCCAGCAGCCAACGGCGGCCTAGCGGAGAAGAGACCCAGTACTTC. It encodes CASSQRRPSGEETQYF.

The CDR3 protein is CASSPTPRSTDTQYF. CDR3 nucleotide sequence: TGTGCCAGCAGTCCAACCCCACGGAGCACAGATACGCAGTATTTT. The genes are TRBV27 and TRBJ2-3; the D is unclear. CDR1 and CDR2 from the germline V gene are MNHEY and SMNVEV (reference sequence). This CDR3 spans 15 amino acids. V gave up 5 bases and J gave up 0 bases, with 12 bases separating them.

The CDR3 loop is CSVSPRSNLYEQYF. CDR3 DNA sequence: TGCAGCGTTAGTCCCCGTTCAAACCTGTACGAGCAGTACTTC. The chain has TRBV29-1 and TRBJ2-7; D not resolved. V was clipped by 5 bases and J by 4 bases, with 18 bases between them. From germline, CDR1 is SQVTM and CDR2 ANQGSEA. The CDR3 runs to 14 residues.

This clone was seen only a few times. The CDR3 loop reads CASSPQWLAAYEQYF. The DNA for the CDR3 is TGTGCCAGCAGCCCCCAATGGCTAGCGGCCTACGAGCAGTACTTC. The chain is built from TRBV4-2 and TRBJ2-7, with 7 nucleotides matching TRBD2. This CDR3 spans 15 amino acids. Per the germline V gene, CDR1 is LGHNA and CDR2 is YNFKEQ. Trimming took 4 bases from V and 2 from J; bases not matched to a gene: 8.

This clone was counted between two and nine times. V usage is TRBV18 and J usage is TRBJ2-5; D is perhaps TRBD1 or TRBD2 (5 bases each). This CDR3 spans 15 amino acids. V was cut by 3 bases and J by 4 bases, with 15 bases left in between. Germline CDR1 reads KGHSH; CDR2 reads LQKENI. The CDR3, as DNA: TGTGCCAGCTCACCGTCCAGGGACCTCCGAGAGACCCAGTACTTC. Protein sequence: CASSPSRDLRETQYF.

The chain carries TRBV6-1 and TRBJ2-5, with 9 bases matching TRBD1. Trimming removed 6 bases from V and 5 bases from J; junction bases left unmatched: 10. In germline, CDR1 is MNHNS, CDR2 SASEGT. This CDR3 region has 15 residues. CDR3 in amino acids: CASSAGQGPGETQYF. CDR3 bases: TGTGCCAGCAGCGCAGGACAGGGGCCGGGGGAGACCCAGTACTTC.

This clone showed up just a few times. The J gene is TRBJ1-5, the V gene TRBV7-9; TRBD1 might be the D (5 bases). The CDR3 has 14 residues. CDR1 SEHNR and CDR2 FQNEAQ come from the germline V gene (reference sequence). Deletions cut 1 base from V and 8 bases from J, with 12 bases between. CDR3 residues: CASSLDEGLEPQHF. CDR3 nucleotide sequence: TGTGCCAGCAGCTTAGACGAGGGGCTCGAGCCCCAGCATTTT.

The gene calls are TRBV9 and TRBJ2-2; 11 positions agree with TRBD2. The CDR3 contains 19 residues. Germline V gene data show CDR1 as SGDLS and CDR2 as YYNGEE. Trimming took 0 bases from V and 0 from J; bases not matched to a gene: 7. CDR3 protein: CASSVEGTSGNSNTGELFF. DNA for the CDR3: TGTGCCAGCAGCGTAGAAGGGACTAGCGGTAATTCGAACACCGGGGAGCTGTTTTTT.

CDR3 amino acids: CASSVDRGGEQFF. In DNA form, the CDR3 reads TGTGCCAGCAGCGTAGACCGGGGGGGTGAGCAGTTCTTC. J is TRBJ2-1 and V is TRBV9; 8 nucleotides match TRBD2. V lost 0 bases to trimming and J lost 9 bases; unmatched junction nucleotides: 2. The CDR3 consists of 13 residues. Looked up from germline, CDR1 is SGDLS and CDR2 is YYNGEE. The full variable domain, its missing parts supplied by reference TRBV9 and TRBJ2-1, is DSGVTQTPKHLITATGQRVTLRCSPRSGDLSVYWYQQSLDQGLQFLIQYYNGEERAKGNILERFSAQQFPDLHSELNLSSLELGDSALYFCASSVDRGGEQFFGPGTRLTVL.

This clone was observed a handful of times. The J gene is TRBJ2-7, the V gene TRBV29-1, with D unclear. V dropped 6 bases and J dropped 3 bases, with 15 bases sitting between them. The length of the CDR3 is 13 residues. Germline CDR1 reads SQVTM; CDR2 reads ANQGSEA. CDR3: CSVRPSESYEQYF. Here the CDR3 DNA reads TGCAGCGTCCGGCCCTCGGAAAGCTACGAGCAGTACTTC.

Here the CDR3 DNA reads TGTGCCAGCAGCTTAGTGGGTTCTCGACAGTCAGATACGCAGTATTTT. Its protein is CASSLVGSRQSDTQYF. This chain links TRBV7-9 with TRBJ2-3, with a weak D call TRBD1 (5 bases). With 1 base removed from V and 4 bases from J, the gap between germline ends came to 15 bases. CDR1 and CDR2 (germline): SEHNR, FQNEAQ (reference sequence). CDR3 size: 16 residues. Full variable domain (rest looked up from reference TRBV7-9 and TRBJ2-3): DTGVSQNPRHKITKRGQNVTFRCDPISEHNRLYWYRQTLGQGPEFLTYFQNEAQLEKSRLLSDRFSAERPKGSFSTLEIQRTEQGDSAMYLCASSLVGSRQSDTQYFGPGTRLTVL.

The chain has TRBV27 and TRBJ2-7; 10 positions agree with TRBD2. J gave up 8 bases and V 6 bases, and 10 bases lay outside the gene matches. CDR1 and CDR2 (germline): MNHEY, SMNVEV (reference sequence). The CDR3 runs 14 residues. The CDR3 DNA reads TGTGCCAGCAGCCCTGGAACTAGCGGGAATCAGCAGTACTTC. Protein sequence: CASSPGTSGNQQYF.

CDR3 nucleotide sequence: TGTGCCAGTAGAGTTAGCGGGAGCGACGAGCAGTACTTC. It is translated as CASRVSGSDEQYF. The chain carries TRBV19 and TRBJ2-7, with 9 positions matching TRBD2. Germline V gene sequence: CDR1 LNHDA, CDR2 SQIVND (reference sequence). The CDR3 spans 13 residues. V dropped 6 bases and J dropped 5; count of bases not matched to a gene: 5.

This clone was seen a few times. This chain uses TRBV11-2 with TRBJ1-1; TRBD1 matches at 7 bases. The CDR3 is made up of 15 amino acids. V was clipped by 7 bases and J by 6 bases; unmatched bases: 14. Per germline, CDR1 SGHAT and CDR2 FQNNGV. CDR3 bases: TGTGCCAGCACCGATGTCATACAGGGGTGGCCTGAAGCTTTCTTT. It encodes CASTDVIQGWPEAFF.